This passage covers 15 T cell receptor beta chains from one sample sequenced in a study of T cells in Graves' hyperthyroidism and ophthalmopathy. Amplification of TCR beta CDR3 regions used RNA as the template. The HTBI set primed first-round TCR CDR3 RT-PCR. TCRdb recomputed calls from the multiplex PCR reads with MiXCR, one row per CDR3 protein. The table has around 300,000 distinct CDR3 sequences, 11% to 15% seen once; the top ten hold approximately 23%. The sequenced sample was blood. These TCRs come from a woman aged 25-40 years with Graves' hyperthyroidism.

The sample holds many counts of this clonotype. This rearrangement joins TRBV7-9 to TRBJ2-4; the D is unclear. Germline values: CDR1 SEHNR, CDR2 FQNEAQ (reference sequence). V lost 5 bases to trimming and J lost 7 bases, with 12 bases between them. CDR3 size: 13 residues. The chain's CDR3 is CASSAHEENIQYF. The CDR3 DNA is TGTGCCAGCAGCGCTCATGAGGAGAACATTCAGTACTTC.

The table lists this clonotype with a few counts. The junction departs from the called germline gene at one end, perhaps through a read error. The rearrangement links TRBV12-3 or TRBV12-4 to TRBJ1-1; D remains ambiguous. CDR3 length: 13 residues. CDR3 bases: TGTGCCAGCAGTTTGAACATGGGCACTGAAGCTTCCTTT. This codes for CASSLNMGTEASF.

This sequence joins TRBV28 and TRBJ1-3; 8 nucleotides match TRBD1. The CDR3 totals 14 residues. The V gene's germline CDR1 is MDHEN and CDR2 SYDVKM. With V trimmed by 4 bases and J by 3 bases, 2 bases remained unmatched. This chain's CDR3 is CASSSGGGGNTIYF. CDR3 DNA: TGTGCCAGCAGTTCAGGGGGCGGTGGAAACACCATATATTTT.

This clonotype was observed at least ten times. The gene calls are TRBV30 and TRBJ1-2, with 9 bases lining up with TRBD1. V dropped 1 base and J dropped 3; count of bases not matched to a gene: 6. The CDR3 consists of 15 residues. Per the germline V gene, CDR1 is GTSNPN and CDR2 is SVGIG (reference sequence). CDR3 bases: TGTGCCTGGAGTGCGGAGACAGGGGGTTACTATGGCTACACCTTC. It codes for CAWSAETGGYYGYTF.

The chain links TRBV28 to TRBJ1-1; possible D gene TRBD1, 6 bases. The V and J ends lost 3 bases and 5 bases respectively, with 31 bases between them. This CDR3 is 20 amino acids long. Germline CDR1 and CDR2: MDHEN and SYDVKM. The CDR3 coding sequence is TGTGCCAGCAGTTTGCCCGGGGTACGGGGTCGGGGGCTAGTGAGGACTGAAGCTTTCTTT. Its translation: CASSLPGVRGRGLVRTEAFF.

This clonotype occurred many times. V usage is TRBV20-1 and J usage is TRBJ2-1; TRBD2 agrees at 13 bases. Trimming took 6 bases from V and 0 from J; bases not matched to a gene: 2. The CDR3 extends over 15 amino acids. Germline V gene lookup returns CDR1 DFQATT and CDR2 SNEGSKA (reference sequence). The CDR3 DNA sequence: TGCAGTGCCGGGACTAGCGGGAACTCCTACAATGAGCAGTTCTTC. This gives the protein CSAGTSGNSYNEQFF.

V is TRBV24-1 and J is TRBJ2-2; a possible D gene is TRBD1 (5 bases). V lost 10 bases, J lost 4 bases, and 9 bases lay in between. Per germline, CDR1 KGHDR and CDR2 SFDVKD. There are 12 residues in the CDR3. The DNA for the CDR3 is TGTGCCACTGCCCAGGGCACCGGGGAGCTGTTTTTT. Translation: CATAQGTGELFF.

This clonotype was observed a few times. The V call is TRBV5-5, the J call TRBJ1-3; tentatively, D is TRBD1 (5 bases). This CDR3 comprises 15 residues. Germline CDR1 SGHKS, CDR2 YYEKEE (reference sequence). Trimming removed 3 bases from V and 3 bases from J, with 13 bases in between. The CDR3 coding sequence is TGTGCCAGCAGCTCTGGGGGGACCCATGGAAACACCATATATTTT. This encodes CASSSGGTHGNTIYF.

The rearrangement links TRBV4-3 to TRBJ2-3, with TRBD2 as a possible D gene (7 bases). The CDR3 sequence is 16 residues long. Germline V lookup: CDR1 LGHNA, CDR2 YSLEER. Trimming shortened V by 3 bases and J by 4 bases, and 17 bases separated the two germline ends. CDR3 DNA sequence: TGCGCCAGCAGCCAGGGGGCGGGAGATATTGCAGATACGCAGTATTTT. It encodes CASSQGAGDIADTQYF.

The table lists this clonotype with a few counts. The chain is built from TRBV6-1 and TRBJ1-5, with a possible D match to TRBD1 (5 bases). This CDR3 is built from 13 residues. From germline, CDR1 is MNHNS and CDR2 SASEGT. The V end lost 5 bases, the J end lost 7 bases, and 12 bases lay between the germline ends. The CDR3 bases are TGTGCCAGCAGTTATATCCGGGGGCAGCCCCAGCATTTT. Its translation is CASSYIRGQPQHF.

This clonotype has more than one count but fewer than ten. The genes are TRBV11-2 and TRBJ1-1, with unresolved D. CDR1 SGHAT and CDR2 FQNNGV come from the germline V gene. Trimming cost V 0 bases and J 4 bases, with 12 bases left between them. This CDR3 is 15 amino acids long. The CDR3 DNA is TGTGCCAGCAGCTTAGAGGCAGGACCGATCACTGAAGCTTTCTTT. Its translation: CASSLEAGPITEAFF.

This sequence joins TRBV28 and TRBJ2-5; 7 bases fit TRBD1. The CDR3 sequence is 12 residues long. Germline assignment: CDR1 MDHEN and CDR2 SYDVKM. V lost 5 bases to trimming and J lost 5 bases; unmatched junction nucleotides: 2. The CDR3 sequence is CASSVQGETQYF. CDR3 sequence (DNA): TGTGCCAGCAGTGTACAGGGGGAGACCCAGTACTTC.

This clonotype was recorded many times. V usage is TRBV12-3 or TRBV12-4 and J usage is TRBJ2-1; D ambiguous. V lost 4 bases and J lost 9, with 10 bases in between. CDR3 length: 12 amino acids. The CDR3 loop reads CASSYPGGEQFF. DNA of the CDR3: TGTGCCAGCAGTTACCCCGGTGGTGAGCAGTTCTTC.

The chain employs TRBV30 and TRBJ2-1; 7 bases are a match to TRBD2. The CDR3 extends over 14 amino acids. Trimming took 6 bases from V and 10 from J; bases not matched to a gene: 15. Germline loops: CDR1 GTSNPN, CDR2 SVGIG (reference sequence). The chain's CDR3 is CACRGWRREGEQFF. In DNA, the CDR3 is TGTGCCTGTCGAGGGTGGCGGAGGGAGGGAGAGCAGTTCTTC. Drawing the rest from reference TRBV30 and TRBJ2-1, the complete variable domain is SQTIHQWPATLVQPVGSPLSLECTVEGTSNPNLYWYRQAAGRGLQLLFYSVGIGQISSEVPQNLSASRPQDRQFILSSKKLLLSDSGFYLCACRGWRREGEQFFGPGTRLTVL.

This clonotype was seen repeatedly, ten times or more. The genes are TRBV7-9 and TRBJ1-1; D not resolved. The germline V gene has CDR1 SEHNR and CDR2 FQNEAQ (reference sequence). V was cut by 1 base and J by 10 bases, with 13 bases left in between. The CDR3 has 13 residues. CDR3 residues: CASSLGSGFGAFF. For the CDR3, the DNA is TGTGCCAGCAGCTTAGGGAGCGGGTTTGGAGCTTTCTTT.